These 17 T cell receptor beta chains were sequenced from one sample in a study of blood T cell repertoires in COVID-19. The assay was immunoSEQ multiplex PCR, and TCRdb's table has in-frame clones only and misses some. The sample lists some 210,000 clones; 70% to 90% were seen once. The sequenced sample consisted of peripheral blood. These receptors were obtained from a woman aged 40 to 50 who had recovered from COVID-19.

This clone has a single count. V gene TRBV6-1 combines with J gene TRBJ2-7, with no clear D. The CDR3 contains 15 residues. V lost 1 base and J lost 1, with 11 bases in between. CDR1 and CDR2 (germline): MNHNS, SASEGT. CDR3 sequence (DNA): TGTGCCAGCAGTGAAGTTGGCCGAAGATCCTACGAGCAGTACTTC. It is translated as CASSEVGRRSYEQYF.

V and J are TRBV5-1 and TRBJ1-2; TRBD1 is a possible D gene (5 bases). Germline CDR1 SGHRS, CDR2 YFSETQ. The length of the CDR3 is 14 residues. Trimming took off 0 bases at V and 6 bases at J, with 12 bases between the two ends. The CDR3 DNA is TGCGCCAGCAGCTTGGTAGGGGTTTCTGATGGCTACACCTTC. The encoded protein is CASSLVGVSDGYTF.

Note on this clone: This sample also contains other DNA sequences that code for the same CDR3. CDR3 protein: CASSQDPRGIYGYTF. CDR3 sequence (DNA): TGTGCCAGCAGCCAAGATCCTAGGGGGATTTACGGCTACACCTTC. J is TRBJ1-2 and V is TRBV14; tentative D call: TRBD1 (6 bases). Trimming shortened V by 0 bases and J by 8 bases, and 16 bases separated the two germline ends. In germline, CDR1 is SGHDN, CDR2 FVKESK. CDR3 length: 15 amino acids.

This rearrangement joins TRBV7-8 to TRBJ2-1; weak D call: TRBD2 (6 bases). This CDR3 is 17 amino acids long. Germline V lookup: CDR1 SGHVS, CDR2 FQNEAQ. V was cut by 0 bases and J by 0 bases, with 12 bases left in between. CDR3 region: CASSLAEPGLSYNEQFF. The CDR3 bases are TGTGCCAGCAGCTTAGCCGAACCGGGACTCTCCTACAATGAGCAGTTCTTC.

The chain couples TRBV9 to TRBJ1-4; the D gene is possibly TRBD1 (6 bases). Germline CDR1 and CDR2: SGDLS and YYNGEE. The V end lost 0 bases, the J end lost 8 bases, and 14 bases lay between the germline ends. The length of the CDR3 is 15 residues. DNA for the CDR3: TGTGCCAGCAGCGTAGGCGGGGGGCTCGGGGAAAAACTGTTTTTT. This translates into CASSVGGGLGEKLFF.

V and J are TRBV7-2 and TRBJ2-7; 14 bases fit TRBD2. Unmatched junction bases numbered 2, after V lost 4 bases and J lost 6 bases. The CDR3 is 14 residues long. Germline values: CDR1 SGHTA, CDR2 FQGNSA. The CDR3 loop reads CASSSGLAGVEQYF. CDR3 DNA: TGTGCCAGCAGCTCGGGACTAGCGGGAGTCGAGCAGTACTTC.

The V and J genes are TRBV28 and TRBJ2-1; 11 bases line up with TRBD2. The CDR3 totals 17 residues. With V trimmed by 7 bases and J by 8 bases, 16 bases remained unmatched. Germline loops: CDR1 MDHEN, CDR2 SYDVKM. In DNA, the CDR3 is TGTGCCAGCACCTCCTTTGCCCTTTCGGGACTAGCGGATGAGCAGTTCTTC. It specifies CASTSFALSGLADEQFF.

This rearrangement joins TRBV27 to TRBJ2-3; 9 bases are shared with TRBD1. Germline CDR1 reads MNHEY; CDR2 reads SMNVEV (reference sequence). This CDR3 spans 18 amino acids. With 3 bases clipped from V and 0 bases from J, the junction kept 10 bases outside the gene matches. The CDR3 is CASSFIRDRVSSTDTQYF. In DNA form, the CDR3 reads TGTGCCAGCAGTTTTATTCGGGACAGGGTCTCTAGCACAGATACGCAGTATTTT.

Here the CDR3 DNA reads TGTGCCACCAATCGTGGGGGAGGTTCCACAGATACGCAGTATTTT. This encodes CATNRGGGSTDTQYF. This chain joins TRBV5-4 and TRBJ2-3; possibly TRBD2 for D (6 bases). The germline CDR1 and CDR2 sequences are SGHNT and YYREEE (reference sequence). The V and J ends lost 9 bases and 2 bases respectively, with 19 bases between them. The CDR3 length is 15 residues.

This clone was detected only a few times. The rearrangement links TRBV27 to TRBJ1-6; tentative D call: TRBD1 (5 bases). The germline V and J ends were trimmed by 6 bases and 8 bases, with 11 bases remaining between them. This CDR3 has 13 amino acids. Germline CDR1 reads MNHEY; CDR2 reads SMNVEV (reference sequence). For the CDR3, the DNA is TGTGCCAGCAGGTCCGGGGACTATTCACCCCTCCACTTT. This translates into CASRSGDYSPLHF.

This clone has a count of ten or more. In the same sample, other DNA sequences code for this CDR3. This sequence joins TRBV27 and TRBJ2-7; TRBD2 agrees at 12 bases. The CDR3 sequence is 15 residues long. V trimming: 4 bases; J trimming: 2 bases; junction bases outside the gene matches: 3. CDR1 MNHEY and CDR2 SMNVEV come from the germline V gene (reference sequence). The CDR3 bases are TGTGCCAGCAGTTCAAGGACTAGCGGGACCTACGAGCAGTACTTC. Translating gives CASSSRTSGTYEQYF.

The chain employs TRBV15 and TRBJ2-7, with a weak D call TRBD2 (5 bases). This CDR3 spans 13 amino acids. V was shortened by 2 bases and J by 6 bases, with 11 bases between the two germline ends. Germline assignment: CDR1 LNHNV and CDR2 YYDKDF (reference sequence). The CDR3 protein is CATSRTADSEQYF. DNA for the CDR3: TGTGCCACCAGCAGAACAGCGGACTCCGAGCAGTACTTC.

The V and J genes are TRBV3-1 (or the pseudogene TRBV3-2) and TRBJ2-7; D unresolved. CDR1 and CDR2 (germline): LGHDT, YNNKEL (reference sequence). This CDR3 contains 14 residues. V was pared by 4 bases and J by 6 bases, with 16 bases between. The CDR3 nucleotides read TGTGCCAGCAGCCCGCGACAAGGCCCCCTCGAGCAGTACTTC. Translating gives CASSPRQGPLEQYF.

This rearrangement joins TRBV27 to TRBJ2-2; 8 nucleotides match TRBD1. The CDR3 sequence is 13 residues long. Germline loops: CDR1 MNHEY, CDR2 SMNVEV (reference sequence). The trim removed 4 bases at V and 7 bases at J, leaving 2 bases unmatched. In nucleotides, the CDR3 is TGTGCCAGCAGTTCGACAGGGGTCGGGGAGCTGTTTTTT. This gives the protein CASSSTGVGELFF.

This clone occurred once. The rearrangement joins TRBV2 to TRBJ2-5; 14 nucleotides line up with TRBD2. Germline trimming cut 6 bases from V and 4 bases from J; bases unmatched to any gene: 4. CDR3 length: 15 amino acids. Germline V gene data show CDR1 as SNHLY and CDR2 as FYNNEI. The CDR3 bases are TGTGCCAGCAGACAGGGACTAGCGGGAGTAGAGACCCAGTACTTC. It is translated as CASRQGLAGVETQYF.

CDR3 amino acids: CSVEWREGLGNEQFF. The CDR3 nucleotides are TGCAGCGTTGAATGGCGGGAGGGCCTTGGGAATGAGCAGTTCTTC. This chain connects TRBV29-1 to TRBJ2-1, with TRBD2 identical over 9 bases. V was clipped by 2 bases and J by 7 bases; unmatched bases: 9. Germline V CDR1 and CDR2: SQVTM, ANQGSEA. The CDR3 spans 15 residues.

The chain employs TRBV27 and TRBJ2-7; D is ambiguous. CDR1 is MNHEY and CDR2 is SMNVEV in the germline V gene (reference sequence). The CDR3 length is 13 residues. The germline V and J ends were trimmed by 0 bases and 6 bases, with 9 bases remaining between them. CDR3 DNA sequence: TGTGCCAGCAGTTTATCGGTCCTCGGCGAGCAGTACTTC. Translating gives CASSLSVLGEQYF.